The sequence of this T cell receptor beta chain was determined in a study of T cell changes during pregnancy in multiple sclerosis. Germline-derived CDR1 and CDR2 are LGHNT and FRNRAP. The CDR3 loop spans 14 amino acids. V gave up 6 bases and J gave up 0 bases, with 11 bases separating them. Clones were read by immunoSEQ multiplex PCR, and TCRdb kept only the in-frame ones, dropping some. The sample includes about 36,000 clones, about 91% seen only once; the top ten take more than 0.4%. Sequences were derived from CD4+ T cells from peripheral blood mononuclear cells, sampled in the third trimester of pregnancy. The chain carries TRBV12-5 and TRBJ2-5; the D is unclear. The clonotype comes from a female donor in good health, enrolled as a control in a pregnancy study. The CDR3, as DNA: TGTGCTAGTGGCATGCATCAGTACCAAGAGACCCAGTACTTC. Translating gives CASGMHQYQETQYF.